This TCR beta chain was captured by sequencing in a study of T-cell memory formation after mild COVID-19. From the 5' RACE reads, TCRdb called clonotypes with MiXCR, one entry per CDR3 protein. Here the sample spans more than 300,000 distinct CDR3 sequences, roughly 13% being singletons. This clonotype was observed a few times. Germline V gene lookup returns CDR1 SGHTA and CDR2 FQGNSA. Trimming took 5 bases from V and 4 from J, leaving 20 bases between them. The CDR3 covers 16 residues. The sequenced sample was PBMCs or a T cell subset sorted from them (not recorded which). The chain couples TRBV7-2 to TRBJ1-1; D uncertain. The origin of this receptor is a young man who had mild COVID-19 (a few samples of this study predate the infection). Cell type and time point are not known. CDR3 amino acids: CASSPYDTSPGTEAFF. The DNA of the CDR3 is TGTGCCAGCAGCCCGTACGACACGTCTCCAGGCACTGAAGCTTTCTTT.